This is a list of T cell receptor beta chains from one sample in a study of blood T cell repertoires in COVID-19. Profiled with immunoSEQ multiplex PCR; TCRdb holds only in-frame clones, not every one. The sample holds some 120,000 clones, roughly 91% seen once. Source material: peripheral blood. All receptors derive from a human donor with acute or convalescent COVID-19. The donor label of this sample is uncertain. Both conserved end residues are part of each CDR3. The order of the fields is CDR3 protein, CDR3 DNA, D gene, clone size, J gene, V gene. D genes are given only for firm matches. A clone size is listed for some rows: how often the clone was seen (once, few, many), or a class if it is expanded.

CDR3: CASSIRQEVGQPQHF
DNA: TGTGCCAGTAGTATACGACAGGAGGTGGGTCAGCCCCAGCATTTT
D: -
size: -
J: TRBJ1-5
V: TRBV19

CDR3: CASSYSDEASVGELFF
DNA: TGTGCCAGCAGTTACAGCGACGAGGCTTCCGTCGGGGAGCTGTTTTTT
D: -
size: -
J: TRBJ2-2
V: TRBV6-2/TRBV6-3

CDR3: CATSTGGSTNYGYTF
DNA: TGCGCCACCTCGACAGGGGGCTCTACTAACTATGGCTACACCTTC
D: TRBD1
size: -
J: TRBJ1-2
V: TRBV5-1

CDR3: CASSRLDSLNSGANVLTF
DNA: TGCGCCAGCAGCCGCCTTGACAGTCTAAACTCTGGGGCCAACGTCCTGACTTTC
D: -
size: -
J: TRBJ2-6
V: TRBV5-1

CDR3: CASSLGGTTSSYEQYF
DNA: TGTGCCAGCAGCTTGGGCGGGACGACTAGCTCCTACGAGCAGTACTTC
D: -
size: -
J: TRBJ2-7
V: TRBV5-4

CDR3: CASSGRPGGSTDTQYF
DNA: TGCGCCAGCAGCGGCCGGCCGGGGGGGAGCACAGATACGCAGTATTTT
D: TRBD2
size: few
J: TRBJ2-3
V: TRBV5-1

CDR3: CASSRTSGVYNEQFF
DNA: TGTGCCAGCAGCCGAACTAGCGGGGTATACAATGAGCAGTTCTTC
D: TRBD2
size: -
J: TRBJ2-1
V: TRBV28

CDR3: CASSLGRNTEAFF
DNA: TGTGCCAGCAGCTTGGGGAGAAATACTGAAGCTTTCTTT
D: -
size: -
J: TRBJ1-1
V: TRBV7-3

CDR3: CASPRGGFRYGYTF
DNA: TGTGCCTCCCCCCGAGGGGGCTTTCGTTATGGCTACACCTTC
D: TRBD1
size: few
J: TRBJ1-2
V: TRBV30

CDR3: CASRDTTSQPQHF
DNA: TGTGCCAGCAGGGACACCACTTCTCAGCCCCAGCATTTT
D: -
size: -
J: TRBJ1-5
V: TRBV27

CDR3: CASSLTGASGRTTDTQYF
DNA: TGTGCCAGCAGCTTAACGGGAGCTAGCGGGAGGACCACAGATACGCAGTATTTT
D: TRBD2
size: -
J: TRBJ2-3
V: TRBV7-2

CDR3: CASSPSGTGVPKETQYF
DNA: TGTGCCAGCAGCCCCTCCGGGACAGGGGTCCCCAAAGAGACCCAGTACTTC
D: TRBD1
size: -
J: TRBJ2-5
V: TRBV5-6

CDR3: CASSSRDPKPQHF
DNA: TGTGCCAGCAGTTCCCGCGATCCTAAGCCCCAGCATTTT
D: -
size: -
J: TRBJ1-5
V: TRBV28

CDR3: CASSLKSAGSSYEQYF
DNA: TGTGCCAGCAGTTTAAAGTCGGCAGGCAGCTCCTACGAGCAGTACTTC
D: -
size: -
J: TRBJ2-7
V: TRBV6-2/TRBV6-3

CDR3: CASSLAGETEAFF
DNA: TGTGCCAGCAGTTTGGCAGGGGAGACTGAAGCTTTCTTT
D: -
size: -
J: TRBJ1-1
V: TRBV27

CDR3: CASSQIVGDGYTF
DNA: TGTGCCAGCAGCCAGATTGTGGGCGATGGCTACACCTTC
D: -
size: once
J: TRBJ1-2
V: TRBV16

CDR3: CASSQQLVVNSPLHF
DNA: TGTGCCAGCAGCCAACAATTAGTGGTTAATTCACCCCTCCACTTT
D: -
size: -
J: TRBJ1-6
V: TRBV4-2

CDR3: CATSRDRGGGLYGYTF
DNA: TGTGCCACCAGCAGAGACCGAGGGGGGGGGCTCTATGGCTACACCTTC
D: -
size: -
J: TRBJ1-2
V: TRBV15

CDR3: CASSLGLRNNNEQFF
DNA: TGTGCCAGCAGCTTAGGGCTCAGAAATAACAATGAGCAGTTCTTC
D: -
size: -
J: TRBJ2-1
V: TRBV7-9

CDR3: CASSGLRGETQYF
DNA: TGTGCCAGCAGCGGACTTAGGGGGGAGACCCAGTACTTC
D: -
size: -
J: TRBJ2-5
V: TRBV14

CDR3: CASGFGQGQETQYF
DNA: TGTGCTAGTGGTTTCGGACAGGGGCAAGAGACCCAGTACTTC
D: TRBD1
size: few
J: TRBJ2-5
V: TRBV12-5

CDR3: CASSSTQRVWDYGYTF
DNA: TGTGCCAGCAGTTCCACCCAGCGGGTGTGGGACTATGGCTACACCTTC
D: -
size: -
J: TRBJ1-2
V: TRBV6-5

CDR3: CASSSGESDTQYF
DNA: TGCGCCAGCAGCTCCGGGGAGTCAGATACGCAGTATTTT
D: -
size: -
J: TRBJ2-3
V: TRBV4-3

CDR3: CSAPQVGGESNTQYF
DNA: TGCAGCGCCCCCCAGGTAGGGGGGGAGAGTAATACGCAGTATTTT
D: -
size: -
J: TRBJ2-3
V: TRBV29-1

CDR3: CATRGTGEAFF
DNA: TGTGCCACCAGGGGTACAGGGGAAGCTTTCTTT
D: -
size: -
J: TRBJ1-1
V: TRBV6-5

CDR3: CASSLAGGRETQYF
DNA: TGTGCCAGCAGCTTAGCGGGAGGGAGGGAGACCCAGTACTTC
D: TRBD2
size: -
J: TRBJ2-5
V: TRBV11-2

CDR3: CASTTAGTLWEQYF
DNA: TGTGCCAGCACTACCGCGGGCACCCTTTGGGAGCAGTACTTC
D: -
size: -
J: TRBJ2-7
V: TRBV28

CDR3: CASSPNRDPTGELFF
DNA: TGTGCCAGTAGTCCAAACAGGGATCCCACCGGGGAGCTGTTTTTT
D: -
size: -
J: TRBJ2-2
V: TRBV19

CDR3: CASSVGDSDREQYF
DNA: TGTGCCAGCAGCGTAGGGGACTCGGACCGCGAGCAGTACTTC
D: -
size: -
J: TRBJ2-7
V: TRBV9

CDR3: CASSLVAGYTDTQYF
DNA: TGTGCCAGCTCACTTGTAGCGGGGTACACAGATACGCAGTATTTT
D: TRBD2
size: -
J: TRBJ2-3
V: TRBV18

CDR3: CASSLRGGKYNEQFF
DNA: TGTGCCAGCAGCTTACGGGGCGGGAAATACAATGAGCAGTTCTTC
D: -
size: -
J: TRBJ2-1
V: TRBV7-3

CDR3: CASSQDFSRGSPAGELFF
DNA: TGCGCCAGCAGCCAAGATTTCAGCAGGGGGAGCCCGGCGGGGGAGCTGTTTTTT
D: TRBD1
size: -
J: TRBJ2-2
V: TRBV4-3

CDR3: CASSRGATASGGGEQFF
DNA: TGTGCCAGCAGCCGAGGCGCTACAGCTAGCGGGGGGGGTGAGCAGTTCTTC
D: TRBD2
size: once
J: TRBJ2-1
V: TRBV3-1/TRBV3-2

CDR3: CASSPGTGQHQPQHF
DNA: TGCGCCAGCAGCCCCGGGACAGGGCAGCATCAGCCCCAGCATTTT
D: TRBD1
size: -
J: TRBJ1-5
V: TRBV5-1

CDR3: CASSFLRGDSALYNEQFF
DNA: TGTGCCAGCAGCTTCCTACGAGGGGACAGTGCTCTTTACAATGAGCAGTTCTTC
D: TRBD1
size: -
J: TRBJ2-1
V: TRBV7-2

CDR3: CSVERDRGISTDTQYF
DNA: TGCAGCGTTGAACGGGACAGGGGTATAAGCACAGATACGCAGTATTTT
D: TRBD1
size: -
J: TRBJ2-3
V: TRBV29-1

CDR3: CASSQQGAYGYTF
DNA: TGTGCCAGCTCACAACAGGGGGCATATGGCTACACCTTC
D: TRBD1
size: -
J: TRBJ1-2
V: TRBV18

CDR3: CASSPEGDTEAFF
DNA: TGTGCCAGCAGCCCCGAGGGGGACACTGAAGCTTTCTTT
D: -
size: few
J: TRBJ1-1
V: TRBV12-3/TRBV12-4

CDR3: CASSEKGTNTGELFF
DNA: TGCGCCAGCAGCGAAAAAGGGACTAACACCGGGGAGCTGTTTTTT
D: -
size: -
J: TRBJ2-2
V: TRBV5-1

CDR3: CASSGAGSQETQYF
DNA: TGTGCCAGCAGCGGAGCCGGGTCCCAAGAGACCCAGTACTTC
D: -
size: -
J: TRBJ2-5
V: TRBV5-4

CDR3: CASSQVTSGEQFF
DNA: TGTGCCAGCAGCCAGGTCACTAGCGGTGAGCAGTTCTTC
D: TRBD2
size: -
J: TRBJ2-1
V: TRBV3-1/TRBV3-2

CDR3: CASSLSPLTGNTIYF
DNA: TGTGCCAGCAGTTTATCTCCCTTAACTGGAAACACCATATATTTT
D: -
size: -
J: TRBJ1-3
V: TRBV28

CDR3: CASSTTSGSWDTQYF
DNA: TGTGCCAGCAGCACCACTAGCGGGTCCTGGGATACGCAGTATTTT
D: TRBD2
size: -
J: TRBJ2-3
V: TRBV3-1/TRBV3-2

CDR3: CASSSRGLAGTNEQFF
DNA: TGTGCCAGCAGCTCCCGGGGACTAGCGGGGACCAATGAGCAGTTCTTC
D: TRBD2
size: -
J: TRBJ2-1
V: TRBV13

CDR3: CASSQGDRSGRKLFF
DNA: TGCGCCAGCAGCCAAGGGGACAGGTCGGGGAGGAAACTGTTTTTT
D: TRBD1
size: once
J: TRBJ1-4
V: TRBV4-1

CDR3: CASSAGVYGYTF
DNA: TGTGCCAGCAGCGCGGGGGTATATGGCTACACCTTC
D: -
size: once
J: TRBJ1-2
V: TRBV9

CDR3: CASSLRGSYGYTF
DNA: TGTGCCAGCAGCTTAAGGGGGAGCTATGGCTACACCTTC
D: -
size: -
J: TRBJ1-2
V: TRBV5-4

CDR3: CASSLPTGENYGYTF
DNA: TGTGCCAGTAGTTTACCGACAGGGGAGAACTATGGCTACACCTTC
D: TRBD1
size: -
J: TRBJ1-2
V: TRBV19

CDR3: CSVAGQAGNTIYF
DNA: TGCAGCGTTGCTGGCCAGGCTGGAAACACCATATATTTT
D: -
size: -
J: TRBJ1-3
V: TRBV29-1

CDR3: CASSQDTQRRTGELFF
DNA: TGCGCCAGCAGCCAAGATACCCAGCGACGCACCGGGGAGCTGTTTTTT
D: -
size: -
J: TRBJ2-2
V: TRBV4-3

CDR3: CASGRQGSDEQFF
DNA: TGTGCCAGCGGCCGGCAGGGAAGCGATGAGCAGTTCTTC
D: -
size: -
J: TRBJ2-1
V: TRBV5-4

CDR3: CASSSPSGRLGTQYF
DNA: TGTGCCAGCAGTTCTCCTAGCGGGAGACTGGGTACGCAGTATTTT
D: TRBD2
size: few
J: TRBJ2-3
V: TRBV27

CDR3: CAIAYSGNTIYF
DNA: TGTGCCATCGCCTACTCTGGAAACACCATATATTTT
D: -
size: -
J: TRBJ1-3
V: TRBV10-3

CDR3: CASRPGTGGYTF
DNA: TGTGCCAGTAGACCCGGGACAGGTGGCTACACCTTC
D: TRBD1
size: -
J: TRBJ1-2
V: TRBV19

CDR3: CASSRTSGYNEQFF
DNA: TGTGCCAGTAGTAGGACTAGCGGCTACAATGAGCAGTTCTTC
D: TRBD2
size: -
J: TRBJ2-1
V: TRBV19

CDR3: CASSSRGGGSQPQHF
DNA: TGTGCCAGTAGTTCCCGGGGCGGGGGCTCGCAGCCCCAGCATTTT
D: -
size: -
J: TRBJ1-5
V: TRBV19

CDR3: CASSVGQGLRHGYTF
DNA: TGTGCCAGTAGTGTTGGACAGGGGCTTCGGCATGGCTACACCTTC
D: TRBD1
size: -
J: TRBJ1-2
V: TRBV19

CDR3: CASSFWAGALYEQYF
DNA: TGTGCCAGCAGCTTTTGGGCGGGAGCCCTCTACGAGCAGTACTTC
D: TRBD2
size: -
J: TRBJ2-7
V: TRBV11-3

CDR3: CASSWGQGINEQYF
DNA: TGTGCCAGCAGCTGGGGACAGGGGATCAACGAGCAGTACTTC
D: TRBD1
size: -
J: TRBJ2-7
V: TRBV5-5

CDR3: CASSYLREPSTGELFF
DNA: TGTGCCAGCAGTTACCTCCGGGAGCCAAGTACCGGGGAGCTGTTTTTT
D: -
size: -
J: TRBJ2-2
V: TRBV6-5